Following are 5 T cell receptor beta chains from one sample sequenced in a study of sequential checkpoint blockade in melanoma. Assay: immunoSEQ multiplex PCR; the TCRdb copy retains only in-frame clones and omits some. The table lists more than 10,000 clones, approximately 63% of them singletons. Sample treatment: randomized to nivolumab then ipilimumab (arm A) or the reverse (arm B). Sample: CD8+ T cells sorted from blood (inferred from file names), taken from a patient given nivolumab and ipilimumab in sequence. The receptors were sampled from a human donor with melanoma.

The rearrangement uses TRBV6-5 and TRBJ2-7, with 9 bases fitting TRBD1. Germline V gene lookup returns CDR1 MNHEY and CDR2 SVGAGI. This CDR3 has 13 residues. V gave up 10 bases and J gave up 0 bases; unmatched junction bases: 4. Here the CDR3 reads CAIGTGSSYEQYF. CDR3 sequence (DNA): TGTGCCATCGGGACAGGGAGCTCCTACGAGCAGTACTTC.

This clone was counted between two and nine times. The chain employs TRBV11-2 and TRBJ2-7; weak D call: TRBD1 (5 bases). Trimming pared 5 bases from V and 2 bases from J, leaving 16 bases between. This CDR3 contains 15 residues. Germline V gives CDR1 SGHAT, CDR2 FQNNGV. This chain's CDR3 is CASSPKKGQTYEQYF. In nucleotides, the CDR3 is TGTGCCAGCAGCCCAAAGAAAGGACAAACCTACGAGCAGTACTTC.

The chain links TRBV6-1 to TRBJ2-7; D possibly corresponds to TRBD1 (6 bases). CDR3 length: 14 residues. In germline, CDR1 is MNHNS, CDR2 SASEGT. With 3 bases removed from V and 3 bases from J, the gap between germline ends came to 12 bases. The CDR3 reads CASSERGTIYEQYF. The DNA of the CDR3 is TGTGCCAGCAGTGAGAGGGGGACAATCTACGAGCAGTACTTC.

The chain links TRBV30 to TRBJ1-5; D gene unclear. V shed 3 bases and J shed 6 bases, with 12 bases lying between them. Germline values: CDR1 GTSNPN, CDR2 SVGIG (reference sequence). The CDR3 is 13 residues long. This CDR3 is CAWRSRGGQPQHF. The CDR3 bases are TGTGCCTGGAGAAGCCGCGGAGGTCAGCCCCAGCATTTT. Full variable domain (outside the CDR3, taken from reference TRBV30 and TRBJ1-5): SQTIHQWPATLVQPVGSPLSLECTVEGTSNPNLYWYRQAAGRGLQLLFYSVGIGQISSEVPQNLSASRPQDRQFILSSKKLLLSDSGFYLCAWRSRGGQPQHFGDGTRLSIL.

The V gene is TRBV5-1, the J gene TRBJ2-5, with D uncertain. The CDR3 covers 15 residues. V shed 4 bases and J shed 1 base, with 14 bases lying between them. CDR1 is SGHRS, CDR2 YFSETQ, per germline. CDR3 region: CASSPWIDTQETQYF. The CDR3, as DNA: TGCGCCAGCAGCCCTTGGATCGACACCCAAGAGACCCAGTACTTC.